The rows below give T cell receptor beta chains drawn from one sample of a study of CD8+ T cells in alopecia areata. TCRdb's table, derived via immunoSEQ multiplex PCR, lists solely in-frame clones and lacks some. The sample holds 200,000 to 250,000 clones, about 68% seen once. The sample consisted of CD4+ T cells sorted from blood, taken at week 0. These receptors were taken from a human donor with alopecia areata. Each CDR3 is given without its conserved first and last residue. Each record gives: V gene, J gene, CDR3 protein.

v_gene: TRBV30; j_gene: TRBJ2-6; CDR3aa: AWTTGRSVSGANVLT
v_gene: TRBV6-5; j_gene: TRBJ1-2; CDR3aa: ASSYSMSVPSGGYT
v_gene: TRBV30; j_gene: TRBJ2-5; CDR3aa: AWSDPETQY
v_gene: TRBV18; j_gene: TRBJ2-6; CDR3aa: ASSPKGSSSGANVLT
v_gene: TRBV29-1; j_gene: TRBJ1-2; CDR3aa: SGNLGDYGYT
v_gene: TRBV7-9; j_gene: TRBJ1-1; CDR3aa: ASIRVNTEAF
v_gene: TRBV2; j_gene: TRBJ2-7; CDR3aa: ASTSLPGLAGEQY
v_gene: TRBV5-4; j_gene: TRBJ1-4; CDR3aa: ASSRVGEGEKLF
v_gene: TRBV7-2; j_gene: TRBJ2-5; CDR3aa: ASRANWETQY
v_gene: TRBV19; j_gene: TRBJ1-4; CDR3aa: ASSIGGWSNEKLF
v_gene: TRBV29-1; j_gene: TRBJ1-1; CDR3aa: SAWGTGAGTEAF
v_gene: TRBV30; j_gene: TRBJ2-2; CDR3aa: AYDRANTGELF
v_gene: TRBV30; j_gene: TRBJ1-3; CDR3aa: AWNRDSGNTIY
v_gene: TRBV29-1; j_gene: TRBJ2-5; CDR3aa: SVGQAIQETQY
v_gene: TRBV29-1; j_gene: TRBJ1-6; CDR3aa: SAPEGNSPLH
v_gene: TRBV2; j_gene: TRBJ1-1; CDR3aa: ASRVEGTSEAF
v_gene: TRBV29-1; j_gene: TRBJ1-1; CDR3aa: SVLGTGGDLTEAF
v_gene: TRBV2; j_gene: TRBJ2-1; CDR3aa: ASTGVTPYNEQF